This T cell receptor beta chain stems from a study of OX40 agonist ivuxolimab in advanced cancers. For the study at large: Patients got intravenous ivuxolimab at 0.01 to 10 mg/kg every 2 weeks. Dose-escalation patients suffered from hepatocellular carcinoma, melanoma, renal cell or head and neck cancer. Study results and limitations: Clonal expansion from baseline to week 6 occurred in both CD4+ and CD8+ T cells. Researchers report that CD8+ T cells had, on average, more expanded clones than CD4+.

This CDR3 spans 17 amino acids. The germline V gene has CDR1 MGHRA and CDR2 YSYEKL. The trim removed 5 bases at V and 0 bases at J, leaving 11 bases unmatched. This clone was observed a single time. Its antigen is not known. This specimen includes other DNA sequences encoding the same CDR3. Using immunoSEQ multiplex PCR, the repertoire was profiled, and TCRdb retains in-frame clones only, with some absent. The sample yields about 39,000 clones, about 94% seen once. This chain connects TRBV4-1 to TRBJ2-7, with 9 positions matching TRBD1. This TCR was recovered from an adult with an advanced solid tumor such as melanoma, head and neck, liver or kidney cancer. The starting material was CD4+ or CD8+ T cells sorted from blood, obtained in a trial of the OX40 agonist ivuxolimab. CDR3 coding DNA: TGCGCCAGCAGCACACAGGGACAGGGCTTTCTCTCCTACGAGCAGTACTTC. Translated: CASSTQGQGFLSYEQYF.